The clone carrying this TCR beta chain was recorded once. Trimming cost V 7 bases and J 1 base, with 16 bases left between them. The CDR3 totals 15 residues. CDR1 and CDR2 from the germline V gene are MNHEY and SVGAGI. The data were obtained in a study of T cell repertoires in aging, cancer and after chemotherapy. Multiplex touch-down PCR with TRB-A/B primers amplified rearranged V-D-J TRB sequences. In TCRdb, the multiplex PCR reads were re-called with MiXCR into one record per CDR3 protein. The repertoire holds 10,000 to 15,000 distinct CDR3 sequences, with approximately 28% as singletons. Amplification of TCR beta used genomic DNA extracted from peripheral blood.

The sample comprised blood. The receptor comes from a human donor with a blood cancer. The chain links TRBV6-5 to TRBJ1-1; maybe TRBD1 (6 bases). CDR3 DNA sequence: TGTGCCAGCACCGAACAGGGTAACACGAACACTGAAGCTTTCTTT. Residues: CASTEQGNTNTEAFF.